The subject of this entry is one T cell receptor beta chain. This sample is part of a study of OX40 agonist ivuxolimab in advanced cancers. The assay was immunoSEQ multiplex PCR, and TCRdb's table has in-frame clones only and misses some. The sample has some 44,000 clones; approximately 86% are singletons. The germline V gene has CDR1 SGHTA and CDR2 FQGNSA. This CDR3 has 14 amino acids. The ends were cut back, 0 bases at V and 4 bases at J, with 9 bases in the middle. This sequence was found in an adult with an advanced solid tumor such as melanoma, head and neck, liver or kidney cancer. The J gene is TRBJ1-2, the V gene TRBV7-2; D ambiguous. Source: CD4+ or CD8+ T cells sorted from blood, taken in a trial of the OX40 agonist ivuxolimab. CDR3 residues: CASSLAGVVYGYTF. In DNA form, the CDR3 reads TGTGCCAGCAGCTTAGCTGGGGTCGTCTATGGCTACACCTTC.